Listed below are T cell receptor beta chains from one sample, sequenced in a study of monozygotic twins with inflammatory bowel disease. TCRdb reprocessed the 5' RACE reads; each CDR3 protein has one entry and no DNA is given. This sample's table has some 300,000 distinct CDR3 sequences. What was sequenced was blood. Source of these receptors: a human donor with ulcerative colitis or Crohn's disease, or a healthy co-twin of an affected twin (not recorded which). Both conserved end residues are part of each CDR3. Each record gives: CDR3 length, V gene, J gene, CDR3 protein.

>15|TRBV18|TRBJ2-1
CASSPPGLAGNEQFF
>14|TRBV6-6|TRBJ2-3
CASTRVEATDTQYF
>15|TRBV10-2|TRBJ2-7
CASLPAQGGSYEQYF
>17|TRBV11-2|TRBJ2-7
CASSLNLAGPSSYEQYF
>11|TRBV2|TRBJ1-1
CASIMNTEAFF
>15|TRBV30|TRBJ2-3
CAWSVLLAGGNTQYF
>15|TRBV27|TRBJ2-7
CASSLSTGVAYEQYF
>14|TRBV7-9|TRBJ1-2
CASSLPAGNYGYTF
>14|TRBV27|TRBJ1-2
CASRIQGGSYGYTF
>11|TRBV5-1|TRBJ2-1
CASSFRLEQFF